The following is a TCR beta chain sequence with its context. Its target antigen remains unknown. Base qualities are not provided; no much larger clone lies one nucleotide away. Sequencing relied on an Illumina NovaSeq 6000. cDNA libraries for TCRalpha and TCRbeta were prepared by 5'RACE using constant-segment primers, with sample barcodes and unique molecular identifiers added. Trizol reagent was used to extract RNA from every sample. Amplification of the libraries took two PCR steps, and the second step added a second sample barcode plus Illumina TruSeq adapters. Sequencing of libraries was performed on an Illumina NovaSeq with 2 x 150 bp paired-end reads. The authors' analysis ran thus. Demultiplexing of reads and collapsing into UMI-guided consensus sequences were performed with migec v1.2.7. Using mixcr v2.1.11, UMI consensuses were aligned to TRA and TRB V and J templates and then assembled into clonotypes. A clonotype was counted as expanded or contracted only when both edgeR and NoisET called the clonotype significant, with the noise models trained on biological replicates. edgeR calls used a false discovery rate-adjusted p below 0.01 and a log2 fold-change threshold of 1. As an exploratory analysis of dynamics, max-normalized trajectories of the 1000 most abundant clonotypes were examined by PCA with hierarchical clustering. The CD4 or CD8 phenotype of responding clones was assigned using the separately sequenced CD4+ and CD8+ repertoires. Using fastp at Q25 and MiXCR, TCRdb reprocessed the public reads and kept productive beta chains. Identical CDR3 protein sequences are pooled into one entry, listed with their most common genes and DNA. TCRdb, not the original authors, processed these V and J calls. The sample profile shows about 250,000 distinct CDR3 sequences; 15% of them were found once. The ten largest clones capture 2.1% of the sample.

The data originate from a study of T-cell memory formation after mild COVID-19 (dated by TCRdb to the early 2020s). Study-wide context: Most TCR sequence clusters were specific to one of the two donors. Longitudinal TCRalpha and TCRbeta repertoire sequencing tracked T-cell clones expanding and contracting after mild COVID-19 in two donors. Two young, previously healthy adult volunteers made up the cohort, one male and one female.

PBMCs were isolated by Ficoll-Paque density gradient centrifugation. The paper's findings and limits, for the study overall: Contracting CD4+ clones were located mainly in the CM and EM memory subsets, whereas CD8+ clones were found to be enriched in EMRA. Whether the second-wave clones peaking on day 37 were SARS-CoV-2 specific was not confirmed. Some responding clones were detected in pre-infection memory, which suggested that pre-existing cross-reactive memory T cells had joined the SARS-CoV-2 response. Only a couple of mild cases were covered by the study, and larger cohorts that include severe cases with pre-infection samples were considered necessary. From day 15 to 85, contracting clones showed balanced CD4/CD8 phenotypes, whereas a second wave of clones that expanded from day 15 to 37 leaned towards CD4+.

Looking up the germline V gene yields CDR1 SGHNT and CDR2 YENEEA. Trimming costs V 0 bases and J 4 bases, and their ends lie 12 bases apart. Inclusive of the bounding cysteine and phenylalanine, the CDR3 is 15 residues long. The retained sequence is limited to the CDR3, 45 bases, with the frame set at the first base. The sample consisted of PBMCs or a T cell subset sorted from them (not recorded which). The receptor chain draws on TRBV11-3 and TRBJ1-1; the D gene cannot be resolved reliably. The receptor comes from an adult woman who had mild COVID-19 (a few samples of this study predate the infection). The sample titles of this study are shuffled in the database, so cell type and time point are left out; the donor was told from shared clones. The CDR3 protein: CASSLDGQFGTEAFF. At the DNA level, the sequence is TGTGCCAGCAGCTTAGACGGGCAGTTCGGCACTGAAGCTTTCTTT.